The 17 T cell receptor beta chains presented below share a single source sample, sequenced in a study of cytomegalovirus exposure and HLA in healthy donors. With 60 Vbeta and 13 Jbeta primers, the PCR was carried out. TCRdb's copy holds only in-frame clones and misses some; the assay was immunoSEQ multiplex PCR. The top ten clones hold 1.8% of a sample with around 150,000 clones, 60% to 85% of them seen once. Material: PBMCs. All receptors come from a man aged 40-50 years in good health and CMV-seronegative.

This chain uses TRBV6-5 with TRBJ2-7, with D possibly being TRBD1 (6 bases). Germline CDR1 and CDR2: MNHEY and SVGAGI. The CDR3 runs 15 residues. Trimming removed 2 bases at V and 2 bases at J, with 13 bases between. The CDR3 DNA follows: TGTGCCAGCAGTTACGCCGGGACACCCACCTACGAGCAGTACTTC. Its protein product is CASSYAGTPTYEQYF.

This clone was seen only a few times. The chain links TRBV10-1 to TRBJ2-5; D may be TRBD1 (5 bases). Trimming cost V 0 bases and J 5 bases, with 10 bases left between them. The germline CDR1 and CDR2 sequences are WNHNN and SYGVQD (reference sequence). This CDR3 region has 14 residues. This chain's CDR3 is CASSESGQSETQYF. CDR3 nucleotides: TGCGCCAGCAGTGAGTCGGGGCAGTCCGAGACCCAGTACTTC.

The chain carries TRBV21-1 and TRBJ2-7; the table's D call TRBD2 went unverified against the DNA. TRBV21-1 is classified as a pseudogene. The CDR3 runs 13 residues. The CDR3 loop is CASSKGWELEQYF. CDR3 nucleotides: TGTGCCAGCAGTAAGGGTTGGGAGCTCGAGCAGTACTTC.

The chain has TRBV6-6 and TRBJ1-5, with 11 bases matching TRBD1. Trimming removed 4 bases from V and 5 bases from J; junction bases left unmatched: 4. CDR1 and CDR2 from the germline V gene are MNHNY and SVGAGI (reference sequence). There are 15 residues in the CDR3. CDR3 residues: CASSSRDRGYQPQHF. The CDR3 coding sequence is TGTGCCAGCAGTTCTAGGGACAGGGGGTATCAGCCCCAGCATTTT.

The CDR3 nucleotides read TGTGCCAGCAGCTCGGGACAGGGGGCGATGTCGGCCGAGCAGTACTTC. It codes for CASSSGQGAMSAEQYF. The chain joins TRBV7-2 to TRBJ2-5; 12 nucleotides line up with TRBD1. The J call is uncertain, as TRBJ2-7 better fits the DNA end. CDR1 is SGHTA and CDR2 is FQGNSA in the germline V gene. The CDR3 runs 16 residues.

V usage is TRBV4-1 and J usage is TRBJ2-1; 10 bases match TRBD2. There are 14 residues in the CDR3. Germline V CDR1 and CDR2: MGHRA, YSYEKL. Trimming at V came to 2 bases and at J to 5 bases, leaving 0 bases not matched to a gene. The CDR3 nucleotides are TGCGCCAGCAGCCAAACTAGCGGGAACAATGAGCAGTTCTTC. Protein product: CASSQTSGNNEQFF.

This clone was counted a single time. V and J are TRBV27 and TRBJ2-3, with TRBD2 matching over 13 bases. CDR3 length equals 20 residues. Germline values: CDR1 MNHEY, CDR2 SMNVEV (reference sequence). Trimming took 6 bases from V and 2 from J; bases not matched to a gene: 17. The CDR3 DNA is TGTGCCAGCAGCCCTCTAGTAGTCAGGGGACTAGCGGGACCCACAGATACGCAGTATTTT. Translation gives CASSPLVVRGLAGPTDTQYF.

The rearrangement joins TRBV19 to TRBJ2-7; TRBD1 agrees at 7 bases. CDR1 is LNHDA and CDR2 is SQIVND in the germline V gene (reference sequence). The length of the CDR3 is 14 residues. Trimming at V came to 1 base and at J to 3 bases, leaving 3 bases not matched to a gene. CDR3 sequence (DNA): TGTGCCAGTAGTATAGTGGGACAGATCTACGAGCAGTACTTC. Translating gives CASSIVGQIYEQYF.

The chain joins TRBV27 to TRBJ2-1; possible D gene TRBD1, 5 bases. The V end was cut by 7 bases, the J end by 7 bases, with 14 bases between. The CDR3 is 13 amino acids. The germline gives CDR1 MNHEY, CDR2 SMNVEV (reference sequence). CDR3 region: CASTLQGANEQFF. The CDR3, as DNA: TGTGCCAGCACCCTACAAGGGGCTAATGAGCAGTTCTTC.

This rearrangement joins TRBV10-3 to TRBJ2-2; a weak D match, TRBD2 (6 bases). The ends were cut back, 2 bases at V and 2 bases at J, with 9 bases in the middle. The CDR3 extends over 15 amino acids. The germline gives CDR1 ENHRY, CDR2 SYGVKD. The chain's CDR3 is CAISENGGNTGELFF. The CDR3 DNA follows: TGTGCCATCAGTGAGAACGGGGGAAACACCGGGGAGCTGTTTTTT.

The rearrangement links TRBV7-9 to TRBJ2-2; 14 nucleotides align to TRBD2. Germline CDR1 and CDR2: SEHNR and FQNEAQ (reference sequence). CDR3 length equals 18 residues. V lost 5 bases to trimming and J lost 0 bases; unmatched junction nucleotides: 5. The CDR3 here is CASSNGLAGGPNTGELFF. In nucleotides, the CDR3 is TGTGCCAGCAGCAACGGACTAGCGGGGGGACCGAACACCGGGGAGCTGTTTTTT. The full variable domain, with the rest looked up from reference TRBV7-9 and TRBJ2-2, is DTGVSQNPRHKITKRGQNVTFRCDPISEHNRLYWYRQTLGQGPEFLTYFQNEAQLEKSRLLSDRFSAERPKGSFSTLEIQRTEQGDSAMYLCASSNGLAGGPNTGELFFGEGSRLTVL.

The chain combines TRBV5-1 with TRBJ2-1, with a weak D call TRBD1 (6 bases). Trimming took 2 bases from V and 4 from J, leaving 10 bases between them. The CDR3 spans 14 residues. Per the germline V gene, CDR1 is SGHRS and CDR2 is YFSETQ. DNA for the CDR3: TGCGCCAGCAGCTTAGGACAGACATACAATGAGCAGTTCTTC. It yields the protein CASSLGQTYNEQFF. The complete variable domain, with remaining parts taken from reference TRBV5-1 and TRBJ2-1, reads KAGVTQTPRYLIKTRGQQVTLSCSPISGHRSVSWYQQTPGQGLQFLFEYFSETQRNKGNFPGRFSGRQFSNSRSEMNVSTLELGDSALYLCASSLGQTYNEQFFGPGTRLTVL.

The gene calls are TRBV7-2 and TRBJ2-3; tentatively, D is TRBD2 (6 bases). The CDR3 length is 14 residues. From germline, CDR1 is SGHTA and CDR2 FQGNSA. Trimming pared 0 bases from V and 6 bases from J, leaving 10 bases between. In nucleotides, the CDR3 is TGTGCCAGCAGCTTAGCGACCGCGGGGGATACGCAGTATTTT. Protein sequence: CASSLATAGDTQYF.

The chain employs TRBV23-1 and TRBJ1-1; TRBD1 might be the D (5 bases). TRBV23-1 belongs to the ORF category, with a function that is uncertain. V dropped 0 bases and J dropped 3 bases, with 14 bases sitting between them. The CDR3 runs to 16 residues. CDR3 in DNA: TGCGCCAGCAGTCAATCGAGGAGGGGACCGTACACTGAAGCTTTCTTT. Translated: CASSQSRRGPYTEAFF.

The chain combines TRBV5-1 with TRBJ2-7; D possibly corresponds to TRBD1 (6 bases). Germline CDR1 and CDR2: SGHRS and YFSETQ. The V end was cut by 4 bases, the J end by 2 bases, with 10 bases between. This CDR3 has 13 residues. CDR3 amino acids: CASSATGTYEQYF. The CDR3 nucleotides are TGCGCCAGCAGCGCGACAGGAACCTACGAGCAGTACTTC.

V usage is TRBV5-1 and J usage is TRBJ2-3; a possible D gene is TRBD2 (6 bases). Germline loops: CDR1 SGHRS, CDR2 YFSETQ. The CDR3 is 13 amino acids. The V gene lost 2 bases and the J gene lost 6 bases, with 10 bases spanning the gap. CDR3 in DNA: TGCGCCAGCAGCTTCGGGGCGGGGGATACGCAGTATTTT. Translated, it gives CASSFGAGDTQYF. Combining the CDR3 with reference TRBV5-1 and TRBJ2-3 gives the whole variable domain KAGVTQTPRYLIKTRGQQVTLSCSPISGHRSVSWYQQTPGQGLQFLFEYFSETQRNKGNFPGRFSGRQFSNSRSEMNVSTLELGDSALYLCASSFGAGDTQYFGPGTRLTVL.

The rearrangement uses TRBV5-1 and TRBJ1-6; TRBD1 matches 8 bases. The CDR3 contains 14 residues. The junction had 4 bases not matched to a gene; V was cut back by 4 bases and J by 7 bases. Germline CDR1 and CDR2: SGHRS and YFSETQ. In DNA, the CDR3 is TGCGCCAGCAGCCACGGACAGGGAAATTCACCCCTCCACTTT. Protein product: CASSHGQGNSPLHF.